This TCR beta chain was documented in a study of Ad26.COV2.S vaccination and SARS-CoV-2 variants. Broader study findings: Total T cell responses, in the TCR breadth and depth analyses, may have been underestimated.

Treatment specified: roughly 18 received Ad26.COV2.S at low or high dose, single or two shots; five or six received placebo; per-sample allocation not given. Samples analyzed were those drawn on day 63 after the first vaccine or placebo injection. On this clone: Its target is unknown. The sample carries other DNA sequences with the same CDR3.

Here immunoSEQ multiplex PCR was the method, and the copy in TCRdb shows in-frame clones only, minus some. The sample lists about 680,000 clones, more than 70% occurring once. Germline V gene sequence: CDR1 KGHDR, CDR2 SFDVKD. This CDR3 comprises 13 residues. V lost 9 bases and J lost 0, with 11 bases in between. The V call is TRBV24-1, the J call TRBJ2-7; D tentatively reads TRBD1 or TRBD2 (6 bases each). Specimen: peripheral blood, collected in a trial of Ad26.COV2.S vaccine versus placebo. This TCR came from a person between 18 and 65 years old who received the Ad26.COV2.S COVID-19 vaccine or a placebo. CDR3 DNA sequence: TGTGCCACCGCGGGGACACCCTCCTACGAGCAGTACTTC. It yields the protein CATAGTPSYEQYF.